There are many counts of the clone carrying this TCR beta chain. Its antigen remains unknown. The CDR3 runs 11 residues. Germline values: CDR1 SGHNT, CDR2 YYREEE (reference sequence). V lost 7 bases to trimming and J lost 6 bases, with 10 bases between them. The record originates from a study of molecular identifiers for immune sequencing clone quantification. Across the whole study: For replicates, RNA isolated from roughly 20,000 or 100,000 naive CD8 cells was divided into five portions, of which four were sequenced. Study observations and caveats: Over 99% of effector molecules, yet under 1% of naive-cell molecules, were held by clones above 20 RNA copies.

Naive CD8 T cells were sorted as CD8+CD4-CCR7+CD45RA+. The authors built bulk TCR libraries by previously described methods with listed TCR primers. TCRdb re-called the PCR reads with MiXCR, one entry per CDR3 protein. The data hold some 97,000 distinct CDR3 sequences, with roughly a third observed a single time. This TCR came from a human donor in good health. Some libraries in this study had Jurkat cell RNA spiked in. The chain is built from TRBV5-4 and TRBJ1-1; tentative D call: TRBD1 (5 bases). Source material: naive CD8+ T cells from blood, with Jurkat cell RNA spiked in. Subset here: FACS-sorted CD8+CD4-CCR7+CD45RA+ naive T cells. The CDR3 sequence is CASGGDPEAFF. The CDR3, as DNA: TGTGCCAGCGGGGGGGACCCTGAAGCTTTCTTT.